A single sample is the source of the 28 T cell receptor beta chains below, sequenced in a study of OX40 agonist ivuxolimab in advanced cancers. Repertoires were generated with immunoSEQ multiplex PCR, while TCRdb's copy carries only in-frame clones and drops some. The table records 65,000 to 95,000 clones, 85% to 90% of them present only once. This material consisted of CD4+ or CD8+ T cells sorted from blood, taken in a trial of the OX40 agonist ivuxolimab. These receptors were collected from an adult with an advanced solid tumor such as melanoma, head and neck, liver or kidney cancer.

The table lists this clone with a few counts. The rearrangement uses TRBV5-4 and TRBJ2-5; perhaps TRBD1 as D (6 bases). From germline, CDR1 is SGHNT and CDR2 YYREEE (reference sequence). This CDR3 comprises 16 residues. The V end was cut by 3 bases, the J end by 5 bases, with 20 bases between. CDR3 protein: CASSWVSRGGKETQYF. The DNA of the CDR3 is TGTGCCAGCAGCTGGGTGAGCAGGGGTGGGAAGGAGACCCAGTACTTC.

J is TRBJ2-7 and V is TRBV6-5; D is tentatively TRBD1 or TRBD2 (6 bases each). This CDR3 has 16 residues. Germline V gene sequence: CDR1 MNHEY, CDR2 SVGAGI. V lost 2 bases and J lost 0, with 14 bases in between. CDR3 DNA: TGTGCCAGCAGTTACGGGGGGAAGGACAGCTCCTACGAGCAGTACTTC. It encodes CASSYGGKDSSYEQYF.

V and J are TRBV28 and TRBJ1-5; D is perhaps TRBD1 (5 bases). CDR1 MDHEN and CDR2 SYDVKM come from the germline V gene. V lost 2 bases and J lost 9, with 11 bases in between. This CDR3 contains 13 residues. The chain's CDR3 is CASSLMGVGPQHF. DNA for the CDR3: TGTGCCAGCAGTTTAATGGGGGTGGGGCCCCAGCATTTT.

The gene calls are TRBV27 and TRBJ2-3; 16 positions match TRBD2. The CDR3 is made up of 17 amino acids. The J segment lost 5 bases and the V segment lost 4 bases, leaving 6 bases of the junction unmatched. Germline CDR1 MNHEY, CDR2 SMNVEV (reference sequence). This CDR3 reads CASSSPGLAGGGDTQYF. CDR3 DNA: TGTGCCAGCAGTTCCCCGGGACTAGCGGGAGGGGGAGATACGCAGTATTTT.

The CDR3 region has the DNA TGTGCCTGGAGTTGGAGTAGCGGAATCACGGGCGAGCAGTACTTC. This encodes CAWSWSSGITGEQYF. This sequence joins TRBV30 and TRBJ2-7, with D possibly TRBD2 on 6 matching bases. Trimming cost V 2 bases and J 6 bases, with 20 bases left between them. Looked up from germline, CDR1 is GTSNPN and CDR2 is SVGIG (reference sequence). This CDR3 spans 15 amino acids.

The chain is built from TRBV30 and TRBJ2-7, with unresolved D. This CDR3 has 14 residues. V was shortened by 0 bases and J by 2 bases, with 11 bases between the two germline ends. Germline loops: CDR1 GTSNPN, CDR2 SVGIG (reference sequence). CDR3 sequence reads: CAWSVPWGPYEQYF. The CDR3 coding sequence is TGTGCCTGGAGTGTCCCTTGGGGTCCCTACGAGCAGTACTTC.

The chain uses TRBV11-2 and TRBJ2-7; D may be TRBD1 (5 bases). Germline V gives CDR1 SGHAT, CDR2 FQNNGV. V was clipped by 6 bases and J by 3 bases, with 9 bases between them. This CDR3 is built from 12 residues. The CDR3 nucleotides are TGTGCCAGCAGATCAGACAGCTACGAGCAGTACTTC. This gives the protein CASRSDSYEQYF.

This CDR3 is CAWALRGGEGYTF. The CDR3 DNA sequence: TGTGCCTGGGCCCTACGGGGGGGGGAAGGCTACACCTTC. V gene TRBV30 combines with J gene TRBJ1-2; D is perhaps TRBD1 (5 bases). V shed 5 bases and J shed 8 bases, with 18 bases lying between them. Germline loops: CDR1 GTSNPN, CDR2 SVGIG (reference sequence). This CDR3 is built from 13 residues.

This chain joins TRBV7-3 and TRBJ2-7; tentatively, D is TRBD2 (6 bases). From germline, CDR1 is SGHTA and CDR2 FQGTGA. CDR3 length: 15 amino acids. The germline V and J ends were trimmed by 5 bases and 7 bases, with 21 bases remaining between them. The CDR3 protein is CASSHPGTPSNEQYF. CDR3 DNA sequence: TGTGCCAGCAGCCACCCCGGGACTCCCTCTAATGAGCAGTACTTC.

V gene TRBV7-9 combines with J gene TRBJ2-7, with D perhaps being TRBD1 or TRBD2 (5 bases each). Looked up from germline, CDR1 is SEHNR and CDR2 is FQNEAQ (reference sequence). V lost 5 bases, J lost 9 bases, and 20 bases lay in between. The CDR3 is 14 residues long. CDR3 sequence reads: CASSEYRDGEGQYF. The DNA for the CDR3 is TGTGCCAGCAGCGAATACCGGGACGGCGAAGGGCAGTACTTC. The complete variable domain, with remaining parts taken from reference TRBV7-9 and TRBJ2-7, reads DTGVSQNPRHKITKRGQNVTFRCDPISEHNRLYWYRQTLGQGPEFLTYFQNEAQLEKSRLLSDRFSAERPKGSFSTLEIQRTEQGDSAMYLCASSEYRDGEGQYFGPGTRLTVT.

The genes are TRBV28 and TRBJ1-2; D is undetermined. Germline CDR1 is MDHEN and CDR2 is SYDVKM. V lost 7 bases to trimming and J lost 8 bases, with 17 bases between them. The CDR3 has 13 amino acids. The CDR3 region has the DNA TGTGCCAGCACCCTCGGCAGGTCCTACGGCTACACCTTC. Translation gives CASTLGRSYGYTF.

V and J are TRBV18 and TRBJ2-7, with 8 bases matching TRBD1. The CDR3 is 15 residues long. V trimming: 6 bases; J trimming: 2 bases; junction bases outside the gene matches: 9. Germline CDR1 reads KGHSH; CDR2 reads LQKENI. The chain's CDR3 is CASSRGQGGAYEQYF. The CDR3 nucleotides are TGTGCCAGCTCGCGTGGACAGGGTGGGGCCTACGAGCAGTACTTC.

This sequence joins TRBV19 and TRBJ2-5; TRBD1 matches at 8 bases. The trim removed 6 bases at V and 5 bases at J, leaving 11 bases unmatched. Germline loops: CDR1 LNHDA, CDR2 SQIVND (reference sequence). CDR3 length equals 15 residues. For the CDR3, the DNA is TGTGCCAGTAGCTCCCCAGGGGGCGCTAGGGAGACCCAGTACTTC. Translating it yields CASSSPGGARETQYF.

The V and J genes are TRBV28 and TRBJ2-3; D might be TRBD2 (5 bases). CDR1 is MDHEN and CDR2 is SYDVKM in the germline V gene. The V end was cut by 7 bases, the J end by 4 bases, with 21 bases between. The CDR3 length is 16 residues. The CDR3 region has the DNA TGTGCCAGCACCGCTGCTGGCGGGTCAAATTCAGATACGCAGTATTTT. Encoded protein: CASTAAGGSNSDTQYF.

This chain links TRBV2 with TRBJ2-2; tentatively, D is TRBD1 (6 bases). V lost 6 bases and J 6 bases, leaving 11 bases between the germline ends. CDR3 length equals 13 residues. Looked up from germline, CDR1 is SNHLY and CDR2 is FYNNEI. CDR3 sequence reads: CASSPEGAGELFF. The CDR3 coding sequence is TGTGCCAGCAGCCCCGAGGGGGCCGGGGAGCTGTTTTTT.

The chain has TRBV7-2 and TRBJ1-5; 10 bases match TRBD1. Germline V CDR1 and CDR2: SGHTA, FQGNSA. Losses at the gene ends were 3 bases for V and 9 bases for J; bases not matched to a gene: 8. CDR3 length equals 15 residues. CDR3 nucleotide sequence: TGTGCCAGCAGCTTCGGGGACAGGGGAAGGGTGCCCCAGCATTTT. Translating gives CASSFGDRGRVPQHF.

This chain uses TRBV2 with TRBJ1-4; D gene uncertain. The CDR3 consists of 14 residues. The V gene lost 7 bases and the J gene lost 4 bases, with 13 bases spanning the gap. Germline CDR1 is SNHLY and CDR2 is FYNNEI. The CDR3 nucleotides read TGTGCCAGCAAGATGCAGGCGGTTAATGAAAAACTGTTTTTT. Protein product: CASKMQAVNEKLFF.

This chain connects TRBV19 to TRBJ2-2, with TRBD2 matching 12 bases. Germline V gene lookup returns CDR1 LNHDA and CDR2 SQIVND (reference sequence). After removal of 2 bases from V and 3 bases from J, the junction contained 7 bases not matched to a gene. The CDR3 contains 18 residues. Here the CDR3 reads CASSILRLAGVHTGELFF. CDR3 coding DNA: TGTGCCAGTAGTATATTGCGACTAGCGGGAGTGCACACCGGGGAGCTGTTTTTT. Together with reference TRBV19 and TRBJ2-2, the CDR3 gives the full variable domain: DGGITQSPKYLFRKEGQNVTLSCEQNLNHDAMYWYRQDPGQGLRLIYYSQIVNDFQKGDIAEGYSVSREKKESFPLTVTSAQKNPTAFYLCASSILRLAGVHTGELFFGEGSRLTVL.

The chain carries TRBV5-1 and TRBJ1-4; D ambiguous. Germline values: CDR1 SGHRS, CDR2 YFSETQ. V was cut by 2 bases and J by 5 bases, with 7 bases left in between. This CDR3 is built from 13 residues. In nucleotides, the CDR3 is TGCGCCAGCAGCTTCGGCGTCAATGAAAAACTGTTTTTT. Protein: CASSFGVNEKLFF. Together with reference TRBV5-1 and TRBJ1-4, the CDR3 gives the full variable domain: KAGVTQTPRYLIKTRGQQVTLSCSPISGHRSVSWYQQTPGQGLQFLFEYFSETQRNKGNFPGRFSGRQFSNSRSEMNVSTLELGDSALYLCASSFGVNEKLFFGSGTQLSVL.

This chain uses TRBV19 with TRBJ2-7; D is unclear. CDR3 length: 14 residues. Germline V gene lookup returns CDR1 LNHDA and CDR2 SQIVND (reference sequence). Trimming left V 7 bases short and J 7 bases short, with 20 bases between. The CDR3 sequence: CASTLNEASYEQYF. The CDR3 DNA reads as TGTGCCAGTACTCTTAACGAGGCGTCGTATGAGCAGTACTTC. Based on the CDR3 plus reference TRBV19 and TRBJ2-7, the full variable domain is DGGITQSPKYLFRKEGQNVTLSCEQNLNHDAMYWYRQDPGQGLRLIYYSQIVNDFQKGDIAEGYSVSREKKESFPLTVTSAQKNPTAFYLCASTLNEASYEQYFGPGTRLTVT.

This rearrangement joins TRBV6-1 to TRBJ2-3; the D gene is possibly TRBD1 (6 bases). This CDR3 region has 14 residues. Germline V gene sequence: CDR1 MNHNS, CDR2 SASEGT. The V and J ends lost 4 bases and 3 bases respectively, with 11 bases between them. The CDR3 sequence is CASSAGQLTDTQYF. The DNA of the CDR3 is TGTGCCAGCAGTGCAGGACAGCTGACAGATACGCAGTATTTT.

This clone has just one count. The chain uses TRBV9 and TRBJ2-1; TRBD2 matches at 7 bases. CDR1 and CDR2 from the germline V gene are SGDLS and YYNGEE. This CDR3 has 15 amino acids. Germline trimming cut 0 bases from V and 7 bases from J; bases unmatched to any gene: 7. The CDR3 loop is CASSVELRERNEQFF. CDR3 bases: TGTGCCAGCAGCGTAGAATTGCGGGAGCGGAATGAGCAGTTCTTC.

The genes are TRBV28 and TRBJ2-5; no firm D call. Per germline, CDR1 MDHEN and CDR2 SYDVKM. V lost 5 bases and J lost 5, with 9 bases in between. This CDR3 is built from 12 residues. Here the CDR3 reads CASSRPFETQYF. As DNA, the CDR3 is TGTGCCAGCAGTCGCCCCTTTGAGACCCAGTACTTC.

The chain links TRBV29-1 to TRBJ2-3; 10 bases line up with TRBD2. In germline, CDR1 is SQVTM, CDR2 ANQGSEA. The trim removed 7 bases at V and 6 bases at J, leaving 10 bases unmatched. CDR3 length equals 14 residues. CDR3 residues: CSAERSGRGDTQYF. The CDR3 nucleotides are TGCAGCGCCGAAAGAAGCGGGAGGGGGGATACGCAGTATTTT.

The CDR3 loop is CASSLIQSGGNAFF. For the CDR3, the DNA is TGTGCCAGCAGTTTAATCCAGTCGGGGGGCAACGCTTTCTTT. The J gene is TRBJ1-1, the V gene TRBV28; weak D call: TRBD1 (6 bases). The CDR3 runs to 14 residues. V was shortened by 2 bases and J by 11 bases, with 18 bases between the two germline ends. Per germline, CDR1 MDHEN and CDR2 SYDVKM. Full variable domain (outside the CDR3, taken from reference TRBV28 and TRBJ1-1): DVKVTQSSRYLVKRTGEKVFLECVQDMDHENMFWYRQDPGLGLRLIYFSYDVKMKEKGDIPEGYSVSREKKERFSLILESASTNQTSMYLCASSLIQSGGNAFFGQGTRLTVV.

The chain joins TRBV27 to TRBJ1-5; D remains unclear. Trimming took 0 bases from V and 7 from J, leaving 10 bases between them. This CDR3 has 14 amino acids. Germline values: CDR1 MNHEY, CDR2 SMNVEV (reference sequence). The CDR3 here is CASSLSRAEQPQHF. The CDR3 nucleotides are TGTGCCAGCAGTTTATCGAGGGCGGAGCAGCCCCAGCATTTT.

V is TRBV27 and J is TRBJ2-7; D is undetermined. The CDR3 extends over 15 amino acids. The V gene lost 0 bases and the J gene lost 3 bases, with 12 bases spanning the gap. Germline CDR1 reads MNHEY; CDR2 reads SMNVEV (reference sequence). The CDR3 DNA reads as TGTGCCAGCAGTTTATCCCGACCTAGTCGCTACGAGCAGTACTTC. Its translation: CASSLSRPSRYEQYF.

The chain joins TRBV19 to TRBJ1-4; D remains unclear. This CDR3 contains 14 residues. CDR1 is LNHDA, CDR2 SQIVND, per germline (reference sequence). The ends were cut back, 1 base at V and 4 bases at J, with 7 bases in the middle. The CDR3 region is CASSIGGSNEKLFF. CDR3 bases: TGTGCCAGTAGTATAGGCGGAAGTAATGAAAAACTGTTTTTT.